This passage covers 17 T cell receptor beta chains from one sample sequenced in a study of blood T cells in healthy people across ages. The authors ran a second PCR of about 6 to 12 cycles using a sample-barcoded 5' primer and a J-beta primer mix. TCRdb re-called the 5' RACE reads through MiXCR, storing one row per CDR3 protein. The table has 1.5 million to 2 million distinct CDR3 sequences, approximately 50% seen once; the top ten hold about 2.1%. Specimen: blood. Receptors originate from a woman in her 40s in good health.

This clonotype was found a few times. The V call is TRBV4-2, the J call TRBJ2-5, with D maybe TRBD2 (5 bases). Near its end, the DNA agrees better with TRBJ2-7, so the J call may be wrong. The CDR3 totals 13 residues. The germline gives CDR1 LGHNA, CDR2 YNFKEQ. In DNA, the CDR3 is TGTGCCAGCAGCCAAGGAGGGTCGAACGAGCAGTACTTC. This sequence encodes CASSQGGSNEQYF.

This clonotype came up a few times. The V gene is TRBV4-1, the J gene TRBJ1-1; D uncertain. Germline V gene sequence: CDR1 MGHRA, CDR2 YSYEKL. CDR3 length: 14 amino acids. V was pared by 0 bases and J by 7 bases, with 12 bases between. The CDR3 protein is CASSQEEGRGEAFF. In DNA form, the CDR3 reads TGCGCCAGCAGCCAAGAAGAAGGGAGAGGTGAAGCTTTCTTT.

This clonotype occurred many times. V gene TRBV7-2 combines with J gene TRBJ2-6; TRBD1 matches at 9 bases. The germline V gene has CDR1 SGHTA and CDR2 FQGNSA. There are 17 residues in the CDR3. V lost 5 bases, J lost 0 bases, and 5 bases stayed unmatched. CDR3 bases: TGTGCCAGCAGCCCACAGGGGGCCAACTCTGGGGCCAACGTCCTGACTTTC. As protein: CASSPQGANSGANVLTF.

The V and J genes are TRBV15 and TRBJ1-2; D is ambiguous. CDR1 is LNHNV, CDR2 YYDKDF, per germline (reference sequence). The CDR3 has 14 residues. Trimming removed 3 bases at V and 8 bases at J, with 16 bases between. DNA for the CDR3: TGTGCCACCAGCAGCGGTCGCGGGGAGTGGGGCTACACCTTC. Translation: CATSSGRGEWGYTF.

The chain carries TRBV20-1 and TRBJ2-5; unclear D gene. The CDR3 runs 12 residues. Germline loops: CDR1 DFQATT, CDR2 SNEGSKA (reference sequence). Trimming pared 4 bases from V and 2 bases from J, leaving 8 bases between. For the CDR3, the DNA is TGCAGTGCTATACCTGGTCAAGAGACCCAGTACTTC. The encoded protein is CSAIPGQETQYF.

This clonotype has just a few counts. This chain links TRBV29-1 with TRBJ1-4; TRBD1 aligns across 7 bases. From germline, CDR1 is SQVTM and CDR2 ANQGSEA. V shed 4 bases, J shed 3 bases, and the junction held 5 bases outside the gene matches. The CDR3 spans 14 residues. The DNA of the CDR3 is TGCAGCGTTGGGATAACAGGGGCTAATGAAAAACTGTTTTTT. Its translation is CSVGITGANEKLFF.

This clonotype appeared a few times. The gene calls are TRBV10-3 and TRBJ2-5, with D uncertain. V gave up 3 bases and J gave up 0 bases, with 5 bases separating them. The CDR3 contains 13 residues. Germline lookup yields CDR1 ENHRY and CDR2 SYGVKD. This CDR3 reads CAISDTYQETQYF. The CDR3 DNA sequence: TGTGCCATCAGTGACACTTACCAAGAGACCCAGTACTTC.

The chain combines TRBV6-5 with TRBJ1-2; a possible D gene is TRBD1 (5 bases). V was clipped by 2 bases and J by 4 bases, with 11 bases between them. CDR1 and CDR2 (germline): MNHEY, SVGAGI. The CDR3 is 14 amino acids. The CDR3 reads CASSYPGTTYGYTF. CDR3 sequence (DNA): TGTGCCAGCAGTTACCCCGGGACCACCTATGGCTACACCTTC.

This clonotype has at least ten counts. The chain recombines TRBV6-1 with TRBJ1-1; D ambiguous. The CDR3 is 14 residues long. Trimming cost V 3 bases and J 0 bases, with 8 bases left between them. Per germline, CDR1 MNHNS and CDR2 SASEGT. The CDR3 DNA sequence: TGTGCCAGCAGTGACCGTTACATGAACACTGAAGCTTTCTTT. Amino acids: CASSDRYMNTEAFF.

The chain has TRBV6-5 and TRBJ2-5; D is possibly TRBD2 (5 bases). CDR1 MNHEY and CDR2 SVGAGI come from the germline V gene. The CDR3 runs to 16 residues. Trimming left V 6 bases short and J 5 bases short, with 22 bases between. The CDR3 loop reads CASRTPRSGHLETQYF. The CDR3 DNA reads TGTGCCAGCAGAACCCCGAGGAGCGGCCACCTGGAGACCCAGTACTTC.

The rearrangement uses TRBV29-1 and TRBJ1-2; no definite D call. The germline CDR1 and CDR2 sequences are SQVTM and ANQGSEA. CDR3 size: 14 residues. Trimming removed 0 bases from V and 4 bases from J, with 12 bases in between. DNA of the CDR3: TGCAGCGTTGAAGATCGTAGGGTACTCTATGGCTACACCTTC. Its translation: CSVEDRRVLYGYTF.

V is TRBV28 and J is TRBJ2-1, with D possibly TRBD1 on 5 matching bases. With 8 bases removed from V and 11 bases from J, the gap between germline ends came to 13 bases. The CDR3 has 11 residues. CDR1 and CDR2 (germline): MDHEN, SYDVKM. The CDR3 DNA is TGTGCCAGCGAGTGGGGCGGTAAGCAGTTCTTC. The encoded protein is CASEWGGKQFF.

The chain has TRBV4-2 and TRBJ1-5; D is ambiguous. This CDR3 has 15 amino acids. Trimming took off 0 bases at V and 9 bases at J, with 15 bases between the two ends. CDR1 is LGHNA and CDR2 is YNFKEQ in the germline V gene. CDR3 DNA sequence: TGTGCCAGCAGCCAAGAAGGCCAGACGATCTGGCCCCAGCATTTT. This sequence encodes CASSQEGQTIWPQHF.

The rearrangement uses TRBV20-1 and TRBJ2-5, with D tentatively TRBD1 (5 bases). The CDR3 is made up of 15 amino acids. From germline, CDR1 is DFQATT and CDR2 SNEGSKA (reference sequence). V lost 2 bases to trimming and J lost 4 bases, with 17 bases between them. CDR3 amino acids: CSARMAGPKGETQYF. The CDR3 DNA sequence: TGCAGTGCTAGAATGGCAGGGCCCAAGGGAGAGACCCAGTACTTC.

This chain joins TRBV7-2 and TRBJ2-4, with D tentatively TRBD2 (6 bases). Trimming cost V 3 bases and J 0 bases, with 18 bases left between them. The CDR3 runs 18 residues. Germline loops: CDR1 SGHTA, CDR2 FQGNSA. CDR3 nucleotide sequence: TGTGCCAGCAGCTTCCACGGGACTGAGTTTCTAGCCAAAAACATTCAGTACTTC. This translates into CASSFHGTEFLAKNIQYF. The full variable domain, its missing parts supplied by reference TRBV7-2 and TRBJ2-4, is GAGVSQSPSNKVTEKGKDVELRCDPISGHTALYWYRQSLGQGLEFLIYFQGNSAPDKSGLPSDRFSAERTGGSVSTLTIQRTQQEDSAVYLCASSFHGTEFLAKNIQYFGAGTRLSVL.

This clonotype was seen more than once but under ten times. This chain links TRBV7-9 with TRBJ2-3, with 11 bases identical to TRBD2. The length of the CDR3 is 15 residues. Germline assignment: CDR1 SEHNR and CDR2 FQNEAQ (reference sequence). J lost 4 bases, V lost 11 bases, and 11 bases had no gene match. CDR3 amino acids: CACRGWGLAADTQYF. CDR3 nucleotides: TGTGCCTGCCGCGGGTGGGGACTAGCGGCAGATACGCAGTATTTT.

V and J are TRBV7-2 and TRBJ1-4; D may be TRBD1 (5 bases). V shed 0 bases and J shed 8 bases, with 16 bases lying between them. In germline, CDR1 is SGHTA, CDR2 FQGNSA. The CDR3 covers 16 residues. CDR3 region: CASSLAPGRWGEKLFF. As DNA, the CDR3 is TGTGCCAGCAGCTTAGCTCCGGGACGGTGGGGCGAAAAACTGTTTTTT.